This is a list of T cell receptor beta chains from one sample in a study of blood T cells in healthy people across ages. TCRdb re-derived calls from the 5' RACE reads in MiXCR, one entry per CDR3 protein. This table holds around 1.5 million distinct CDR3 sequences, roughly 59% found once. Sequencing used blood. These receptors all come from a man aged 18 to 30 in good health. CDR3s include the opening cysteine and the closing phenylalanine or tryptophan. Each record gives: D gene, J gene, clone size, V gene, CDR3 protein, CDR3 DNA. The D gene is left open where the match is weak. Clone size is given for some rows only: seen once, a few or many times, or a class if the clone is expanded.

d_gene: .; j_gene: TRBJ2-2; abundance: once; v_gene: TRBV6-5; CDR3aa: CASSYIGSTGELFF; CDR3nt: TGTGCCAGCAGTTACATAGGAAGCACCGGGGAGCTGTTTTTT
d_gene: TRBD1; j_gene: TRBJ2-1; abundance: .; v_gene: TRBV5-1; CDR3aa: CASSQQGVNEQFF; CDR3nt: TGCGCCAGCAGTCAACAGGGGGTCAATGAGCAGTTCTTC
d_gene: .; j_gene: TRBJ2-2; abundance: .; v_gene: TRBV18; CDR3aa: CASSPTDTGELFF; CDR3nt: TGTGCCAGCTCACCAACCGACACCGGGGAGCTGTTTTTT
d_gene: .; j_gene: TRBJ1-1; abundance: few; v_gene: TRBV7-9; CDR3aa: CASSLDEVTEAFF; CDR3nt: TGTGCCAGCAGCTTAGATGAGGTCACTGAAGCTTTCTTT
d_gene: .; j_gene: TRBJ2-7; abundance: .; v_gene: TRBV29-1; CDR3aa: CSVEKGIYEQYF; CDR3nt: TGCAGCGTTGAAAAGGGGATCTACGAGCAGTACTTC
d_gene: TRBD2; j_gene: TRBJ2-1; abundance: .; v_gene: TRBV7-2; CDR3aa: CASSLIAAGGYNEQFF; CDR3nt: TGTGCCAGCAGCTTAATTGCGGCGGGAGGTTACAATGAGCAGTTCTTC
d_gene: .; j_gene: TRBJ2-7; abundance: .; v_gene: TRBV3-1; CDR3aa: CASSQDRREWSSYEQYF; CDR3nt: TGTGCCAGCAGCCAAGATCGCCGGGAGTGGAGCTCCTACGAGCAGTACTTC
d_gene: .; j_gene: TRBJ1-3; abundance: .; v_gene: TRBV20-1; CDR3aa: CSAKPSDGNTIYF; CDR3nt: TGCAGTGCTAAGCCGAGTGACGGAAACACCATATATTTT
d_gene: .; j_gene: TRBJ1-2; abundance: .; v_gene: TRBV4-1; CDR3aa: CASTNKRGFRAARPSYGYTF; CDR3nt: TGCGCCAGCACTAACAAGCGCGGATTCAGGGCGGCCAGGCCTAGCTATGGCTACACCTTC
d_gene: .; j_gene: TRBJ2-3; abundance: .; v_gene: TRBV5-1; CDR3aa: CASSLDPSFYEDTQYF; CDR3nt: TGCGCCAGCAGCTTGGATCCTAGTTTCTATGAAGATACGCAGTATTTT
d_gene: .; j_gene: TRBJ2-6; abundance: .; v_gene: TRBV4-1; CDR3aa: CASSQPTALSGANVLTF; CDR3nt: TGCGCCAGCAGCCAACCGACAGCCCTCTCTGGGGCCAACGTCCTGACTTTC
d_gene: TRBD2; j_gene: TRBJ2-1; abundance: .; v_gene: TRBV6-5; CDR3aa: CASSSPHSGGTNKQFF; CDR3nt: TGTGCCAGCAGTTCCCCTCACAGCGGGGGGACCAACAAGCAGTTCTTC
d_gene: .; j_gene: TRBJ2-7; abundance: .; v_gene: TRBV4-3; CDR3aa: CASSQQMSGTYEQYF; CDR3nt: TGCGCCAGCAGCCAGCAAATGTCGGGAACCTACGAGCAGTACTTC
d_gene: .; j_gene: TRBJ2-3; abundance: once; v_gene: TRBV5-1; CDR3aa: CASSPGQPMDTQYF; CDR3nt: TGCGCCAGCAGCCCAGGACAGCCGATGGATACGCAGTATTTT
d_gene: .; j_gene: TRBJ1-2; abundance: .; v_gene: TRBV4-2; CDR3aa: CASSHVQQTNYGYTF; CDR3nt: TGTGCCAGCAGCCACGTCCAGCAGACTAACTATGGCTACACCTTC
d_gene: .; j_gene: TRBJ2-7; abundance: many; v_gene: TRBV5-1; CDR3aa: CASSFGQTYEQYF; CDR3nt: TGTGCCAGCAGCTTTGGACAGACCTACGAGCAGTACTTC
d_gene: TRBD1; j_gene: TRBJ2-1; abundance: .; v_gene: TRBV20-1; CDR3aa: CSAHDRASYNEQFF; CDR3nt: TGCAGTGCCCACGACAGGGCCTCCTACAATGAGCAGTTCTTC
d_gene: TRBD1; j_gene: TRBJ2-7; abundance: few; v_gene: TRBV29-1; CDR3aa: CSVVGTGNFEQYF; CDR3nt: TGCAGCGTGGTCGGGACAGGGAATTTCGAGCAGTACTTC
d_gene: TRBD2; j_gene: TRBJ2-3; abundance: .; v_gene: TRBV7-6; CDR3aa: CASSDRTSGRSGTDTQYF; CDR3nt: TGTGCCAGCAGCGATAGGACTAGCGGGAGATCGGGCACAGATACGCAGTATTTT
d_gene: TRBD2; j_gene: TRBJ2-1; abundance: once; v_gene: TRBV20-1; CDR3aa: CSELARNSYNEQFF; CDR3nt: TGCAGTGAACTAGCGCGTAACTCCTACAATGAGCAGTTCTTC
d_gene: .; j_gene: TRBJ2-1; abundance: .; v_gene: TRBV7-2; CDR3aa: CASSFEPTSNEQFF; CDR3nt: TGTGCCAGCAGCTTCGAACCCACCAGCAATGAGCAGTTCTTC
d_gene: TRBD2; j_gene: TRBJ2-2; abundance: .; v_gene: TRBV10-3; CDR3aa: CAIKSGTNTGELFF; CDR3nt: TGTGCCATCAAGAGCGGGACGAACACCGGGGAGCTGTTTTTT
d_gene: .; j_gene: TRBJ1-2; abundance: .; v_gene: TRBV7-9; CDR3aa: CASSLARDVNGYTF; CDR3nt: TGTGCCAGCAGCTTAGCCAGGGACGTTAATGGCTACACCTTC
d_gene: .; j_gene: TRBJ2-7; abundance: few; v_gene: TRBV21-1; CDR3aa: CASSRGSDSTQYF; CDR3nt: TGTGCCAGCAGCAGGGGCTCGGACTCCACGCAGTACTTC
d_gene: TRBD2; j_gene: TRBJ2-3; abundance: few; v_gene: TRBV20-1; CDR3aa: CSAQASGGADTQYF; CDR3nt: TGCAGTGCTCAGGCTAGCGGGGGAGCGGATACGCAGTATTTT
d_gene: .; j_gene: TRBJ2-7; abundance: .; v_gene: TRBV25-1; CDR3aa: CATGHGEQYF; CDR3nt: TGTGCCACGGGGCATGGGGAGCAGTACTTC
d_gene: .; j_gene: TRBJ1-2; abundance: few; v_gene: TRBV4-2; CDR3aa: CASSQDRGDGYTF; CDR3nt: TGTGCCAGCAGCCAAGATAGAGGTGATGGCTACACCTTC
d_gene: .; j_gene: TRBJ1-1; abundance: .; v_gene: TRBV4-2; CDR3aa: CASSQPTGNTEAFF; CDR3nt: TGTGCCAGCAGCCAACCAACAGGGAACACTGAAGCTTTCTTT
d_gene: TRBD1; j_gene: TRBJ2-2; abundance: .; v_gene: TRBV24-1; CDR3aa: CATSDFRTGGGITGELFF; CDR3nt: TGTGCCACCAGTGATTTTCGGACAGGGGGTGGTATCACCGGGGAGCTGTTTTTT
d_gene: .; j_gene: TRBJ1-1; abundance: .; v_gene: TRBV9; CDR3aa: CASSVVAQNTEAFF; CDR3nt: TGTGCCAGCAGCGTAGTCGCCCAGAACACTGAAGCTTTCTTT
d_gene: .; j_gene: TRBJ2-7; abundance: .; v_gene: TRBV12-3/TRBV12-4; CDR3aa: CASTTDRNNEQYF; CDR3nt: TGTGCCAGCACCACGGACAGAAACAATGAGCAGTACTTC
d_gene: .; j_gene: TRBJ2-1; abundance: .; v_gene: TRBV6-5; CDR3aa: CASSFRGAYNEQFF; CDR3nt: TGTGCCAGCAGTTTCCGGGGCGCCTACAATGAGCAGTTCTTC
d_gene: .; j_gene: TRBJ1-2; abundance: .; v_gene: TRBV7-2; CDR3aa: CASSSTRLSNGYTF; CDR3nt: TGTGCCAGCAGCTCTACGCGGCTTTCGAATGGCTACACCTTC
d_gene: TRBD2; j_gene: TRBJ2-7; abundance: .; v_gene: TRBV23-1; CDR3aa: CASESPEGRATYEQYF; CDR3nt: TGCGCCAGCGAGTCCCCGGAAGGGAGGGCCACCTACGAGCAGTACTTC
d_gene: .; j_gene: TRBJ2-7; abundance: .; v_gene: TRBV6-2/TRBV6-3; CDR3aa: CASSYVGGLGGIEQYF; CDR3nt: TGTGCCAGCAGTTACGTAGGGGGCCTCGGAGGGATCGAGCAGTACTTC
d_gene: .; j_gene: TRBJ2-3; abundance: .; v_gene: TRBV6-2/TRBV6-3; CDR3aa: CASQRGTRSTDTQYF; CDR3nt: TGTGCCAGCCAACGCGGGACACGCTCCACAGATACGCAGTATTTT
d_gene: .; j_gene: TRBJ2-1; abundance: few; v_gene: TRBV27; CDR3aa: CASSDSGTSSYNEQFF; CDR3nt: TGTGCCAGCAGTGATTCAGGGACAAGCTCCTACAATGAGCAGTTCTTC
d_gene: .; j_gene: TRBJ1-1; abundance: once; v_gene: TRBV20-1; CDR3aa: CSARVDGMNTEAFF; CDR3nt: TGCAGTGCTAGAGTGGACGGAATGAACACTGAAGCTTTCTTT
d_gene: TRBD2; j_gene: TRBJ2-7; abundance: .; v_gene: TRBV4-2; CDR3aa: CASSLLTSGGQPYEQYF; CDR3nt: TGTGCCAGCAGCCTCCTGACTAGCGGGGGCCAACCCTACGAGCAGTACTTC
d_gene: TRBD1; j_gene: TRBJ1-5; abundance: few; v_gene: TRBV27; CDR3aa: CASSPSYLGQGIQPQHF; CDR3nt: TGTGCCAGCAGTCCATCGTATCTAGGACAGGGCATCCAGCCCCAGCATTTT
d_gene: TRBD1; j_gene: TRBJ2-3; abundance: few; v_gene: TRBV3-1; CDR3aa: CASSPGTGSRTDTQYF; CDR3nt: TGTGCCAGCAGCCCCGGGACAGGGTCACGCACAGATACGCAGTATTTT
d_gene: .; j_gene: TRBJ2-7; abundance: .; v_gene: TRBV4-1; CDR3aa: CASSLQMRGFGEQYF; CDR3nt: TGCGCCAGCAGTCTCCAAATGAGGGGTTTCGGCGAGCAGTACTTC
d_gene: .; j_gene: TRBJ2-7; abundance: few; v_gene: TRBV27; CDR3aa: CASSLFDGAEQYF; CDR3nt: TGTGCCAGCAGTTTATTTGATGGGGCGGAGCAGTACTTC
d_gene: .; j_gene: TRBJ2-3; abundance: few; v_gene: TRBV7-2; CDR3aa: CASSLPGVADTQYF; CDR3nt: TGTGCCAGCAGCTTACCAGGGGTGGCAGATACGCAGTATTTT
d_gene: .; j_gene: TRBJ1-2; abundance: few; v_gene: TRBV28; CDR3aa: CASSLGGRNYGYTF; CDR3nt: TGTGCCAGCAGTTTAGGTGGCAGAAACTATGGCTACACCTTC
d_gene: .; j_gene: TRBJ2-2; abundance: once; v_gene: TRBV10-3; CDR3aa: CAISAGIQGSTGELFF; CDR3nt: TGTGCCATCAGTGCGGGAATACAGGGTAGCACCGGGGAGCTGTTTTTT
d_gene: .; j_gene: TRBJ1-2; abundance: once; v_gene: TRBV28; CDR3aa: CASSPRQTEHGYTF; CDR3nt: TGTGCCAGCAGTCCAAGACAGACAGAACATGGCTACACCTTC
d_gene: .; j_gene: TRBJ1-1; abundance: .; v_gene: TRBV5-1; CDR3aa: CASSLAAVLNTEAFF; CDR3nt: TGCGCCAGCAGCTTGGCGGCGGTCTTGAACACTGAAGCTTTCTTT